This passage covers 8 T cell receptor beta chains from one sample sequenced in a study of shared clonotypes between healthy human individuals. CD45RO-negative CD8 cells positively selected for CCR7 made up the naive population, which excluded terminally differentiated effector memory CD45RA+ cells. Only in-frame clones appear in the TCRdb table, and some are missing; sequencing was by immunoSEQ multiplex PCR. This table has more than 2 million clones, just over 90% appearing once. Sequencing was done on a sample of naive CD8+ T cells from PBMCs. All receptors derive from a man between 18 and 35 years old in good health. Some clones in this sample may be carry-over from other donors' samples.

The CDR3 sequence: CASSELLRGPTEAFF. CDR3 nucleotide sequence: TGTGCCAGCAGTGAACTTCTGAGGGGGCCCACTGAAGCTTTCTTT. The chain combines TRBV25-1 with TRBJ1-1; 7 bases agree with TRBD1. V was clipped by 2 bases and J by 4 bases; unmatched bases: 7. The germline V gene has CDR1 MGHDK and CDR2 SYGVNS. The CDR3 extends over 15 amino acids.

Details on this clone: Distinct nucleotide sequences in the sample also encode this CDR3. The chain links TRBV9 to TRBJ2-3; 7 bases fit TRBD1. This CDR3 spans 14 amino acids. Germline-derived CDR1 and CDR2 are SGDLS and YYNGEE. The V gene end was trimmed by 0 bases and the J gene end by 3 bases; junction bases not matched to a gene: 1. CDR3 protein: CASSVGRGTDTQYF. CDR3 nucleotides: TGTGCCAGCAGCGTAGGCAGGGGGACAGATACGCAGTATTTT.

V and J are TRBV27 and TRBJ1-4, with TRBD1 matching over 10 bases. The length of the CDR3 is 15 residues. The germline gives CDR1 MNHEY, CDR2 SMNVEV (reference sequence). The V segment lost 3 bases and the J segment 7 bases; nucleotides outside the gene matches: 5. The DNA for the CDR3 is TGTGCCAGCAGTTTGGCGGACAGGGGGACTGAAAAACTGTTTTTT. As protein: CASSLADRGTEKLFF.

The chain has TRBV27 and TRBJ1-1, with D possibly TRBD1 on 6 matching bases. CDR3 length: 17 residues. V was pared by 4 bases and J by 0 bases, with 18 bases between. Per the germline V gene, CDR1 is MNHEY and CDR2 is SMNVEV (reference sequence). CDR3 in DNA: TGTGCCAGCAGTTCCCATCGACAGGTGACCCTGAACACTGAAGCTTTCTTT. This translates into CASSSHRQVTLNTEAFF.

This clone is a singleton in its sample. This sequence joins TRBV28 and TRBJ2-1; a weak D match, TRBD1 (5 bases). V dropped 5 bases and J dropped 4 bases, with 18 bases sitting between them. The germline gives CDR1 MDHEN, CDR2 SYDVKM. This CDR3 is built from 16 residues. CDR3 region: CASSPLLGQGYNEQFF. The CDR3 DNA sequence: TGTGCCAGCAGTCCCCTGTTAGGGCAGGGATACAATGAGCAGTTCTTC.

This rearrangement joins TRBV27 to TRBJ1-6, with D possibly matching TRBD1 (5 bases). CDR1 and CDR2 (germline): MNHEY, SMNVEV (reference sequence). The CDR3 contains 14 residues. Trimming stripped 6 bases from V and 2 bases from J, with 8 bases between. CDR3 amino acids: CASSGTTYNSPLHF. The CDR3 bases are TGTGCCAGCAGCGGGACCACCTATAATTCACCCCTCCACTTT.

The genes are TRBV13 and TRBJ2-5; 7 nucleotides line up with TRBD1. Germline V lookup: CDR1 PRHDT, CDR2 FYEKMQ (reference sequence). Trimming removed 6 bases from V and 3 bases from J; junction bases left unmatched: 7. The CDR3 sequence is 14 residues long. The CDR3 DNA follows: TGTGCCAGCAGTTATGACAGGGTAGAAGAGACCCAGTACTTC. It yields the protein CASSYDRVEETQYF.

Note on this clone: This sample also contains other DNA sequences that code for the same CDR3. The J gene is TRBJ2-7, the V gene TRBV4-3; 11 nucleotides agree with TRBD1. V was clipped by 4 bases and J by 2 bases; unmatched bases: 1. Germline-derived CDR1 and CDR2 are LGHNA and YSLEER. CDR3 length equals 14 residues. CDR3: CASSPGQGAYEQYF. The DNA of the CDR3 is TGCGCCAGCAGCCCGGGACAGGGGGCCTACGAGCAGTACTTC.